This TCR beta chain emerged from a study of cytomegalovirus exposure and HLA in healthy donors. Broader study findings: A previous analysis found most TCR beta V segments productive roughly 90% or roughly 30% of the time.

Notes on this clone: Its antigen is undetermined.

PCR primers comprised 60 Vbeta and 13 Jbeta primers. Produced via immunoSEQ multiplex PCR; TCRdb's table is partial and in-frame only. This sample carries around 64,000 clones, roughly 88% of them seen once, and the ten largest clones take approximately 1.9%. The V and J ends lost 8 bases and 1 base respectively, with 15 bases between them. CDR3 length equals 14 residues. Germline-derived CDR1 and CDR2 are SGHTA and FQGNSA. The chain carries TRBV7-2 and TRBJ2-7; D remains ambiguous. Sequencing input: PBMCs. The source of this sequence is a woman in her twenties or thirties in good health and CMV-seronegative. The CDR3 DNA follows: TGTGCCAGCGTCAACAGCCTCATATCCTACGAGCAGTACTTC. Protein sequence: CASVNSLISYEQYF.